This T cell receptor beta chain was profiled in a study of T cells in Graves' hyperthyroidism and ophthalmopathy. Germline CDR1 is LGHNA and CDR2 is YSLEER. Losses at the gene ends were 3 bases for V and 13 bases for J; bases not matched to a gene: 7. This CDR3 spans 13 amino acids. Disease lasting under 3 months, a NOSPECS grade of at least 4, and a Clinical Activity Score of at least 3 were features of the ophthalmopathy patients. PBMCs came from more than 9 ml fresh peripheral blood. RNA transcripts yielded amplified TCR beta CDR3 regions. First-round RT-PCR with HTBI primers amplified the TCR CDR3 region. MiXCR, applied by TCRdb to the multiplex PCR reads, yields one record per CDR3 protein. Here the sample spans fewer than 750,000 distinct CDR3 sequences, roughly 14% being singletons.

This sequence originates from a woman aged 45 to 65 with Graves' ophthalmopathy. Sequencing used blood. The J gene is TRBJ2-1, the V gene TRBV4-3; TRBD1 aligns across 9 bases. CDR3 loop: CASSHGTGLEQFF. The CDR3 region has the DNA TGCGCCAGCAGCCACGGGACAGGGTTAGAACAGTTCTTC.